The present TCR beta chain was sequenced within a study of cytomegalovirus exposure and HLA in healthy donors (dated by TCRdb to about 2017). The study in broad terms: In an earlier analysis of approximately 500 of the donors, 276 Gb of sequence data and 120 million or so unique TCR beta sequences from 150 million to 200 million T cells were reported. A later analysis re-analyzed previously published TCR beta repertoires from approximately 670 donors and added high-resolution HLA genotyping to study TCR occurrence patterns. Across approximately 420 genotyped donors of the cohort, an average of about 240,000 unique TCR beta nucleotide sequences per donor were sequenced, and around 20% of those sequences were non-productive. In addition to the first cohort of 650 to 800 subjects, a separate validation cohort of approximately 130 different subjects was used. In a later genetic analysis, genome-wide SNP genotypes for about three fifths of the 666 donors were used, and that subset was treated as a discovery cohort. The later analysis used no new phenotypic data to find candidate immune exposures, relying instead on TCR beta sequences and their occurrence across donors. Typing coverage varied by locus: roughly 629-640 donors for A, B, C, DRB1 and DQB1; under 550 for DQA1; 606 for DPA1; approximately 470 for DPB1. The study used immunosequencing to profile the T cell repertoires of about 670 subjects and linked those repertoires to cytomegalovirus serostatus. The study aimed to test whether signatures of past pathogen exposure could be identified by cataloging public T cell receptors. Of the roughly 400 genotyped donors, over 65% fell in the genetic ancestry cluster associated with self-reported Caucasian donors. Every repertoire in the discovery cohort had been generated on one and the same sequencing platform. Class I and class II HLA loci were covered by the typing at four-digit resolution. Roughly 300 gigabases of sequencing data and around 80 million unique TCR sequences made up an early release that covered around 640 HLA-typed donors. Four to six DR-DQ haplotypes were handled as single units for association and clustering, since linkage in the cohort was strong. In an earlier analysis of a few hundred of the donors, high-throughput TCR beta sequencing was used to judge whether each TCR beta V gene segment behaved as functional or pseudogenic. The study combined high-throughput TCR immunosequencing, statistical association of individual TCRs with disease status, and machine learning to predict cytomegalovirus infection status. Alongside the repertoire data, information on donor age, sex, ethnicity and CMV serostatus was compiled. The paper as a whole reports these results and caveats: Because counts were too low, fewer than 20 rarely observed V segments, including chromosome 9 orphons, were excluded from the earlier analysis of around 590 of the donors. The authors suggested that the approach could potentially be generalized to other disease states and immunological phenotypes. While some public TCRs were present in many individuals, most TCR sequences turned up only very rarely across donors. The classifier was reported to diagnose cytomegalovirus status with high specificity and sensitivity in both the original cohort and the validation cohort. The study gave a list of more than 150 TCR beta chains associated with cytomegalovirus. A few of the identified cytomegalovirus-associated TCR beta chains were confirmed in vitro to be specific for cytomegalovirus antigens. For the cohort, immune exposure information was limited to CMV serostatus. When HLA alleles, especially DR and DQ, strongly co-occurred, attributing TCR associations to individual alleles was difficult. According to a later genetic analysis, donors in an Asian-associated ancestry cluster had fewer N-insertions in productive TCRs than the roughly 670-donor mean. Several of the top co-occurrence clusters appeared to be linked to parvovirus B19, influenza, CMV and Epstein-Barr virus, according to a later analysis. In this cohort, only TCR beta chains were sequenced, and detectable features were limited by the absence of alpha or paired-chain data. The 87-base-pair reads could not distinguish some IMGT-functional V segments, including TRBV6-2 and TRBV6-3, so those segments were excluded. In a later analysis, TCR association rates were found to vary across HLA loci, with the most associated TCRs seen for DRB1 alleles and the fewest for HLA-C alleles. Because HLA typing was missing for some donors at each locus, association tests included only the typed subset. Broadly in line with IMGT annotations, most TCR beta V segments showed up in productive rearrangements about 87% or about 30% of the time in an earlier analysis of 450 to 750 of the donors. Correlated functional status among segregating V segments might reflect linkage disequilibrium, but an unknown experimental factor could not be ruled out. A further reported finding was that TCR beta sequences accurately predicted the HLA-A and HLA-B alleles for most subjects in the first cohort. A later analysis found that most CMV-associated TCR beta chains appeared HLA-restricted, with HLA associations seemingly driven largely by CMV exposure. Specific HLA alleles were associated with around 18,000 TCR beta sequences at a false discovery rate of 0.05 in a later analysis. Compared with equally common non-associated chains, HLA-associated TCR beta chains in a later analysis were more clonally expanded and had lower generation probabilities. Roughly uniform sequencing depth across donors was assumed in presence/absence analyses, although this assumption may not hold. V-gene and J-gene trimming of TCR beta chains was associated with a missense DCLRE1C variant in a later genetic analysis, and the association was replicated in an independent cohort. A group of highly shared sequence variants was considered likely to be a technical artifact of the sequencing pipeline.

The CDR3, from cysteine to phenylalanine, totals 17 residues. Only the CDR3 portion is preserved as DNA: 51 bases, with reading frame beginning at the first base. V ends up 5 bases short and J 0 bases short, with an unmatched junction base count of 4. The germline V gene sets CDR1 to SGHTA and CDR2 to FQGNSA. The library came from the immunoSEQ multiplex PCR assay. For the multiplex PCR, a mixture combining 60 forward primers for TCR Vbeta segments and 13 reverse primers for TCR Jbeta segments was used. A multiplex PCR assay on genomic DNA amplified the CDR3 region of rearranged TCR beta genes. The amplified TCR beta libraries were sequenced on the Illumina HiSeq System as 87-base-pair reads. Processing in the source paper ran as follows. A later analysis tallied approximately 87 million unique TCR beta chains across the 640 or so repertoires, and about 10 million of those chains were shared by two or more donors. Raw reads were error-corrected and collapsed into unique sequences by a nearest-neighbor algorithm in which closely related sequences were merged to remove PCR and sequencing errors. Alignment of CDR3 sequences to IMGT reference sequences was used to assign V, D and J gene segments. For a sequence to be retained, at least a six-nucleotide match to both a V gene segment and a J gene segment was required. Rearrangements were called productive when the CDR3 lacked stop codons and stayed in frame with V and J; all others were non-productive. Following IMGT convention, CDR3 was defined as the stretch from the second conserved V-encoded cysteine to the conserved J-encoded phenylalanine. The earlier analysis of around 640 of the donors excluded sequences that lacked an unambiguous match to a single V gene segment. An earlier analysis of several hundred of the donors classified V segments as functional when productive rearrangements were above 56.7% and as segregating when the standard deviation between donors was above 5%. A statistical classification framework was built for diagnosing cytomegalovirus status from the catalog of TCR beta chain sequences. V and J gene assignment, in a later analysis, came from comparing TCR nucleotide sequences with IMGT/GENE-DB human TR gene sequences. Using the TCRdist pipeline, a later analysis assigned CDR3 sequences along with most-parsimonious VDJ recombination scenarios. In a later analysis, each TCR beta chain was defined by its CDR3 amino acid sequence together with its V-gene family, and reads lacking a unique V-gene family were excluded. In a later analysis, 500 to 700 highly shared, low-generation-probability nucleotide sequences were removed to address suspected cross-contamination and a sequencing artifact. In a later analysis, a clonal expansion index for each public chain was calculated from normalized within-repertoire ranks of inferred template counts. A later analysis computed generation probabilities with a VDJ recombination model fitted to out-of-frame rearrangements, and checked the results against IGoR. In a later analysis, TCR-TCR, TCR-HLA and TCR-CMV co-occurrence was scored with hypergeometric tests, and a repertoire-size bias correction was applied to TCR pairs. A later analysis estimated false discovery rates by permuting HLA or CMV assignments 20 times. In a later analysis, co-occurring TCRs were grouped using DBSCAN, with TCRdist sequence similarity added in when clustering inside HLA-allele-positive subsets. Repertoires with fewer than 30,000 or more than 120,000 public chains were left out of co-occurrence clustering, as were four to six repertoires with anomalous nucleotide sharing. The source is immuneACCESS, and TCRdb retained only in-frame sequences with V and J called. Part of the clones is not carried over; for the studies checked, unresolved V genes explain less than half of this, and the remainder is unexplained. The V and J calls and clone size come from that table; D and trimming were worked out from the DNA. The sample has about 180,000 clones on record, 70% to 85% of them singletons. Around 2.3% of the sample is in the top ten clones.

The cohort consisted of 670 or so healthy bone marrow donors. All cohort members were sampled while nominally healthy, although unrecorded immune exposures were likely present. CMV serostatus was recorded as positive for almost 300 and negative for about 55% of the roughly 670 cohort members, whereas no CMV serostatus was recorded for the donor in question. Each donor provided a peripheral blood sample, and peripheral blood mononuclear cells were used for TCR beta sequencing. The Qiagen DNeasy Blood Extraction Kit was used to extract genomic DNA from the blood cell samples. A remark on this clone: Its target antigen remains unknown. Nothing much larger sits one base from this clone, and base qualities are not available.

The chain uses TRBV7-2 and TRBJ2-5; a stretch of 15 junction bases matches TRBD2. This TCR was sampled from a human donor in good health. The specimen sequenced was PBMCs. The CDR3 loop reads CASSPGLAGGYQETQYF. The base sequence is TGTGCCAGCAGCCCCGGACTAGCGGGGGGGTACCAAGAGACCCAGTACTTC.